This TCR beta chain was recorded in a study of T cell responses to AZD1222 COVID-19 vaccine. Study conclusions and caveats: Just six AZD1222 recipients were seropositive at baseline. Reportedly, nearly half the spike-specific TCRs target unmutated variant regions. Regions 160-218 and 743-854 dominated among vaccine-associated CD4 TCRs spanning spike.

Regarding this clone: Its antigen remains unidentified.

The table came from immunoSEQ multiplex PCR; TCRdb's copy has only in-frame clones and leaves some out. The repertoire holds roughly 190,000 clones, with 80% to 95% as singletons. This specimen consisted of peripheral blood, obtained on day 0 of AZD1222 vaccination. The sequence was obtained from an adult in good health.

The CDR3 nucleotides are TGTGCCAGTAGCCCTAGGGTAGGGATGAACACTGAAGCTTTCTTT. It specifies CASSPRVGMNTEAFF. The chain couples TRBV19 to TRBJ1-1; the D is unclear. Trimming shortened V by 6 bases and J by 0 bases, and 14 bases separated the two germline ends. Germline V CDR1 and CDR2: LNHDA, SQIVND (reference sequence). This CDR3 contains 15 residues.